This T cell receptor (beta chain) was retrieved from a study of blood T cells in healthy people across ages. Germline V CDR1 and CDR2: SGHTA, FQGNSA. Trimming removed 0 bases at V and 0 bases at J, with 4 bases between. The CDR3 has 14 residues. This clonotype was counted a few times. Using a J-beta primer mix together with a sample-barcoded 5' primer, a second PCR was run for roughly 7 to 11 cycles. One entry per CDR3 protein results from TCRdb running MiXCR on the 5' RACE reads. The sample comprises about 1.4 million distinct CDR3 sequences, 45% to 70% of which are singletons, and 6.5% to 8.5% rests with the top ten. Whenever a sample was processed, at least 6 million PBMCs were isolated.

The sequenced material came from blood. The V call is TRBV7-2, the J call TRBJ2-3, with D uncertain. The sequence came from a young man in good health. CDR3 region: CASSLARSTDTQYF. For the CDR3, the DNA is TGTGCCAGCAGCTTAGCGAGGAGCACAGATACGCAGTATTTT.